The clone carrying this T cell receptor beta chain appeared a few times. Antigen specificity is unknown. This CDR3 comprises 17 residues. The germline V gene has CDR1 SGHRS and CDR2 YFSETQ. With 0 bases removed from V and 5 bases from J, the gap between germline ends came to 20 bases. The data derive from a study of radiotherapy plus CTLA-4 blockade in lung cancer. Profiled with immunoSEQ multiplex PCR; TCRdb holds only in-frame clones, not every one. The repertoire holds about 39,000 clones, nearly 80% seen once, with 20% to 30% in the top ten. Study conclusions and caveats: Interferon-beta, together with early blood T cell clone dynamics, reportedly best predicted response. Tumor-derived TCR clones expanded in blood after radiotherapy plus ipilimumab.

The chain employs TRBV5-1 and TRBJ1-1, with D possibly matching TRBD1 (5 bases). The sample was peripheral blood, taken from a patient treated with radiotherapy plus ipilimumab. The sequence was collected from a human donor with non-small cell lung cancer that progressed on radiotherapy plus ipilimumab. The CDR3 sequence is CASSLGPGLSGGTEAFF. As DNA, the CDR3 is TGCGCCAGCAGCTTGGGTCCAGGGCTGTCCGGGGGGACTGAAGCTTTCTTT.